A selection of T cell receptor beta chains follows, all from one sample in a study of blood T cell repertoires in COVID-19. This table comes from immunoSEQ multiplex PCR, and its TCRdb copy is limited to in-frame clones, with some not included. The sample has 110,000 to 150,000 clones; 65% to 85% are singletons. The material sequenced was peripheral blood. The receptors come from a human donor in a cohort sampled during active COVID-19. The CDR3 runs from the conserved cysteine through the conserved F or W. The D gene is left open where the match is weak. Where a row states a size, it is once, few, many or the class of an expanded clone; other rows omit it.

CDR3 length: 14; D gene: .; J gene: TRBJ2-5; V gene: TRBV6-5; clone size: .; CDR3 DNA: TGTGCCAGCAGACAACAGGGTACGCAAGAGACCCAGTACTTC; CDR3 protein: CASRQQGTQETQYF
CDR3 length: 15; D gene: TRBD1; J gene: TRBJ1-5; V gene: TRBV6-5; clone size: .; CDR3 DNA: TGTGCCAGCAGCCCGGACAGGGCGAGCAATCAGCCCCAGCATTTT; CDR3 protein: CASSPDRASNQPQHF
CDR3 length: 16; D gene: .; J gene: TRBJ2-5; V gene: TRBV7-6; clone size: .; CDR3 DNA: TGTGCCAGCAGCTTTGAAGACCGGGAACAGAAAGAGACCCAGTACTTC; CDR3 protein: CASSFEDREQKETQYF
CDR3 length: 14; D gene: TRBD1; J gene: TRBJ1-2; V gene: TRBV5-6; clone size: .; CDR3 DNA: TGTGCCAGCAGCCGGGACAGGGTAAACTATGGCTACACCTTC; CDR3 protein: CASSRDRVNYGYTF
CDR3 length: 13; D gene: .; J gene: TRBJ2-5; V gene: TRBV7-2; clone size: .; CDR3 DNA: TGTGCCAGCAGTAGGGGGGGGATAGAGACCCAGTACTTC; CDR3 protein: CASSRGGIETQYF
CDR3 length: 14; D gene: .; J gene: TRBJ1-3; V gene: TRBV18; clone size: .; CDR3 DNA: TGTGCCAGCTCATCAGGAAGCTCTGGAAACACCATATATTTT; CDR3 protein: CASSSGSSGNTIYF
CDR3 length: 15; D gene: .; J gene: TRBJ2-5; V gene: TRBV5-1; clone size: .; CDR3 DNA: TGCGCCAGCAGCTCAAGTACAGGCGGGATGGAGACCCAGTACTTC; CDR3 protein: CASSSSTGGMETQYF
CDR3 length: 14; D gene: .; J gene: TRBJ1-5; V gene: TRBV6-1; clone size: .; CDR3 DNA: TGTGCCAGCAGTGATGGTGGGCTGCTACAGCCCCAGCATTTT; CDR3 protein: CASSDGGLLQPQHF
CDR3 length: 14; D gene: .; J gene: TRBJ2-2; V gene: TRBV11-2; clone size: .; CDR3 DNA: TGTGCCAGCAGCCCGAACCTGAGGACCGGGGAGCTGTTTTTT; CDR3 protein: CASSPNLRTGELFF
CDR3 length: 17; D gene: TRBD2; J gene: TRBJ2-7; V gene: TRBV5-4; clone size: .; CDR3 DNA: TGTGCCAGCAGCTTGGGAGGACTAGCGGGCAAGGTGGACGAGCAGTACTTC; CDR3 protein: CASSLGGLAGKVDEQYF
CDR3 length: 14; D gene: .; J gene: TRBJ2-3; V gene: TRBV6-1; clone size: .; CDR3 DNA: TGTGCCAGCAGTGACGGGGGGCCCACAGATACGCAGTATTTT; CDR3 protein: CASSDGGPTDTQYF
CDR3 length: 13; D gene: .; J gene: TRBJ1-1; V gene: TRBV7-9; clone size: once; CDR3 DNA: TGTGCCAGCAGCTTAAAAAAGGGGCTCGAAGCTTTCTTT; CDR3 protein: CASSLKKGLEAFF
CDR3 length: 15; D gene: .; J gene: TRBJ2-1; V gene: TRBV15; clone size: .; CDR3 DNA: TGTGCCACCAGCAGAACCCGACAGGGCGGGGATGAGCAGTTCTTC; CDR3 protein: CATSRTRQGGDEQFF
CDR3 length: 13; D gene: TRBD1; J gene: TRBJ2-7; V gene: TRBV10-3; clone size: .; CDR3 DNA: TGTGCCATCAGTGAGGCCGGGACAGGGAGAGAGTACTTC; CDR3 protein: CAISEAGTGREYF
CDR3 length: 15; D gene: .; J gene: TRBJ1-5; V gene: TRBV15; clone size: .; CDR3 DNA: TGTGCCACCAGCAGAGATGGAAGGAGGGATCAGCCCCAGCATTTT; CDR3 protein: CATSRDGRRDQPQHF
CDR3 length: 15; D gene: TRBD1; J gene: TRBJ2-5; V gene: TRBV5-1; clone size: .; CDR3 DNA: TGCGCCAGCAGGTCCGGGACAGGGGTATCAGAGACCCAGTACTTC; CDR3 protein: CASRSGTGVSETQYF
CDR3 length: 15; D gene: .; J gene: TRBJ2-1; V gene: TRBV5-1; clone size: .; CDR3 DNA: TGCGCCATCACACACAGGTGGGGCTCCTACAATGAGCAGTTCTTC; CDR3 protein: CAITHRWGSYNEQFF
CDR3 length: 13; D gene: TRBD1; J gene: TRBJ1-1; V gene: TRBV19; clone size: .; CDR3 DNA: TGTGCCAGTAGACAGGGGGCGGACGCTGAAGCTTTCTTT; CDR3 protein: CASRQGADAEAFF
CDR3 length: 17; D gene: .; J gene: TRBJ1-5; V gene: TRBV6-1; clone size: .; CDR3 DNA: TGTGCCAGCAGTGAAGCCCCAGGGCAGTATAGCAATCAGCCCCAGCATTTT; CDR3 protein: CASSEAPGQYSNQPQHF
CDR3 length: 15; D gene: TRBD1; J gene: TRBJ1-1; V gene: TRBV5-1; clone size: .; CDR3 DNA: TGCGCCAGCAGCAGGGACAGGGGGCCGAACACTGAAGCTTTCTTT; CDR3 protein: CASSRDRGPNTEAFF
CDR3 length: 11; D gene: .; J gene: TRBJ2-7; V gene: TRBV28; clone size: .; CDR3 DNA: TGTGCCACCGGAGTTGTGAACGAGCAGTACTTC; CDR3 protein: CATGVVNEQYF
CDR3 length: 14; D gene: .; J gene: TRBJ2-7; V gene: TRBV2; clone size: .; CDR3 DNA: TGTGCCAGCAGGGGCTTACTAGCTTTCTACGAGCAGTACTTC; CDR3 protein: CASRGLLAFYEQYF
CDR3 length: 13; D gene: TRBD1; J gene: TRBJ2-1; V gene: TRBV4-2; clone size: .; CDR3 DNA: TGTGCCAGCAGCCAAGGGTCGGGGACAGGGACGTTCTTC; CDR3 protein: CASSQGSGTGTFF
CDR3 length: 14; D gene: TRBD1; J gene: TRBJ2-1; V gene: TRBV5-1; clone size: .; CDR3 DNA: TGCGCCAGCATCGAAGGGACAGTAGGGGGTGAGCAGTTCTTC; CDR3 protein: CASIEGTVGGEQFF
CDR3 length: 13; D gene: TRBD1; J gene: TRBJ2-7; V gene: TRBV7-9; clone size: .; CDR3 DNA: TGTGCCAGCAGCACTAGACAGGGTTACGAGCAGTACTTC; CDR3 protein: CASSTRQGYEQYF
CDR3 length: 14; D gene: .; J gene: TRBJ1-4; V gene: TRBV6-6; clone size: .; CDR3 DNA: TGTGCCAGCAGTTACGGACAGCAAAATGAAAAACTGTTTTTT; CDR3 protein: CASSYGQQNEKLFF
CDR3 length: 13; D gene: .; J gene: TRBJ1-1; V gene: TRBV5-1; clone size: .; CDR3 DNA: TGCGCCAGCCAATACAGGGTGAACACTGAAGCTTTCTTT; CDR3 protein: CASQYRVNTEAFF
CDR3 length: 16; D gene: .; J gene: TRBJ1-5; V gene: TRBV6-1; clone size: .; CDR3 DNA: TGTGCCAGCAGTGAAACAGAGCTTTATAGCAATCAGCCCCAGCATTTT; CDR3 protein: CASSETELYSNQPQHF
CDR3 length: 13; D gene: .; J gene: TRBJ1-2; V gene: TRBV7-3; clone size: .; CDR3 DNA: TGTGCCAGCAGCCCTACAGGATCCTATGGCTACACCTTC; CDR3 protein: CASSPTGSYGYTF
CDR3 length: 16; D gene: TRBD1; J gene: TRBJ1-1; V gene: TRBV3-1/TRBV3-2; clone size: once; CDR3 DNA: TGTGCCAGCAGCCAGACAGGGGGCCATTTAAGCACTGAAGCTTTCTTT; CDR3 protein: CASSQTGGHLSTEAFF
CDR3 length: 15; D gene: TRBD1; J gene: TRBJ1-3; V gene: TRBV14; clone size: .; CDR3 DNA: TGTGCCAGCAGGTTCGGACAGGGCGCCGGAAACACCATATATTTT; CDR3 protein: CASRFGQGAGNTIYF
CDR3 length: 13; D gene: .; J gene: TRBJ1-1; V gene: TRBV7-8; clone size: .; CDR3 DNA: TGTGCCAGCAGCCCAGGGGTCTTGACTGAAGCTTTCTTT; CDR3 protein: CASSPGVLTEAFF
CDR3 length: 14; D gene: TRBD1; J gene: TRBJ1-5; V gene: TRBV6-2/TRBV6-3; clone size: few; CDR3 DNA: TGTGCCAGCAGTTACCTGACAGGGTCTCAGCCCCAGCATTTT; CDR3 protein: CASSYLTGSQPQHF
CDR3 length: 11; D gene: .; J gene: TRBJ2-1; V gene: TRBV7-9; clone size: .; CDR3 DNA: TGTGCCAGCAGCTTAGGGGCTGAGCAGTTCTTC; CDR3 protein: CASSLGAEQFF
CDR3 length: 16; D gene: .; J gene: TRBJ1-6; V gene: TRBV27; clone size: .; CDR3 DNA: TGTGCCAGCAGTTCCCCCGGCCCTCGGGGTAATTCACCCCTCCACTTT; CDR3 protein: CASSSPGPRGNSPLHF
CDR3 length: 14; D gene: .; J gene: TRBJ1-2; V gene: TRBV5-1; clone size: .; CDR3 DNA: TGCGCCAGCAGCTTGGATGGGGCCCCTAATGGCTACACCTTC; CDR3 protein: CASSLDGAPNGYTF
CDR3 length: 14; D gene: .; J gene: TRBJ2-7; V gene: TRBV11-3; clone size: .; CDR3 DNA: TGTGCCAGCAGCTTTGAACAAAGCTCCTACGAGCAGTACTTC; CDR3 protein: CASSFEQSSYEQYF
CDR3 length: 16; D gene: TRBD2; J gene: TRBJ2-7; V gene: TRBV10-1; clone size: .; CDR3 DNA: TGCGCCAGCAGTGAGTCGAGGGGACTAGCGGCCTACGAGCAGTACTTC; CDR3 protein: CASSESRGLAAYEQYF
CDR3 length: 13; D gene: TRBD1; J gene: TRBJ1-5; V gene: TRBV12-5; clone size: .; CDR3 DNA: TGTGCTAGTGCCCCCGACAGGGGCCAGCCCCAGCATTTT; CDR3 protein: CASAPDRGQPQHF
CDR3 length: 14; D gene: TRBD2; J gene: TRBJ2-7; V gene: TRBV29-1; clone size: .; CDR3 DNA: TGCAGCGTTGTCAGGAGTAGCGGGACCTGGGAGCAGTACTTC; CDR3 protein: CSVVRSSGTWEQYF
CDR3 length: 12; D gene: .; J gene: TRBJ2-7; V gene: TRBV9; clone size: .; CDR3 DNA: TGTGCCAGCAGCGGCGCGGGATACGAGCAGTACTTC; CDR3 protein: CASSGAGYEQYF
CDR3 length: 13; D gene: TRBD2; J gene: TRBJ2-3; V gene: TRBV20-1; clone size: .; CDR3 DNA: TGCAGTGCTAGTCCGGGGGGGACAGATACGCAGTATTTT; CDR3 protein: CSASPGGTDTQYF
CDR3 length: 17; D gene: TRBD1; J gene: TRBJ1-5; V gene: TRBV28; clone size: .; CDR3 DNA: TGTGCCAGCAGTCGACAGGGGGCAGGGAATAGCAATCAGCCCCAGCATTTT; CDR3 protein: CASSRQGAGNSNQPQHF
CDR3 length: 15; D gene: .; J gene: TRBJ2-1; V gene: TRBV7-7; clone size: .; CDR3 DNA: TGTGCTAGCAGCCCCGGCAGACAGGCAAACAATGAGCAGTTCTTC; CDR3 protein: CASSPGRQANNEQFF
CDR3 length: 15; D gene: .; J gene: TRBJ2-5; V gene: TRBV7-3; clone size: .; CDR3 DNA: TGTGCCAGCGCCCCTACCGGGACACCCCAAGAGACCCAGTACTTC; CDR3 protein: CASAPTGTPQETQYF
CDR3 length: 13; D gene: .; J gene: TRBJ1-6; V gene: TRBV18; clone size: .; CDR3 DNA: TGTGCCAGCTCAGCCTATGAAAATTCACCCCTCCACTTT; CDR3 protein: CASSAYENSPLHF
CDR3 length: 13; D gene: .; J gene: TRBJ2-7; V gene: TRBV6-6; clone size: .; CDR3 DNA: TGTGCCAGCAGTTACCCCCAGGGGAGCGAGCAGTACTTC; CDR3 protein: CASSYPQGSEQYF
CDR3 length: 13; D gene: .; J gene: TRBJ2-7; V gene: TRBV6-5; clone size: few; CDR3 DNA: TGTGCCAGCACCCTACAGGCCCACTACGAGCAGTACTTC; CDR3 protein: CASTLQAHYEQYF
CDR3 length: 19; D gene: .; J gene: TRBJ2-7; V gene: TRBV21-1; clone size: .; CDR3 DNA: TGTGCCAGCAGCGCGCGGGGACAGCTGACCTTGGGGGATTACTACGAGCAGTACTTC; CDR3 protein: CASSARGQLTLGDYYEQYF
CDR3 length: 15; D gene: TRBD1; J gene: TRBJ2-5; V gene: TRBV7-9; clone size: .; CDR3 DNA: TGTGCCAGCAGCCCCGGACAGGGGGATCAAGAGACCCAGTACTTC; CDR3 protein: CASSPGQGDQETQYF
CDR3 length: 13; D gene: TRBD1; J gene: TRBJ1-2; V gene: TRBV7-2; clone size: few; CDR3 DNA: TGTGCCAGCAGCTCGGACAGGGTATATGGCTACACCTTC; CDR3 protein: CASSSDRVYGYTF
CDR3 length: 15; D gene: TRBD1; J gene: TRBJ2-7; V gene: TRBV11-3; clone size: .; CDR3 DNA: TGTGCCAGCAGCCGCACAGGGGCACTCTCCTACGAGCAGTACTTC; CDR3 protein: CASSRTGALSYEQYF
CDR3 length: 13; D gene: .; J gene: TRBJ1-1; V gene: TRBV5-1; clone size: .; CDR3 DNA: TGCGCCAGCAGCTGGGAGGGAGCCCCTGAAGCTTTCTTT; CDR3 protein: CASSWEGAPEAFF
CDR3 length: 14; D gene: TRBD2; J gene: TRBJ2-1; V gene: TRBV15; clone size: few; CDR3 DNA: TGTGCCACCAGCAGGACAGCGGGGGATAATGAGCAGTTCTTC; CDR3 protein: CATSRTAGDNEQFF